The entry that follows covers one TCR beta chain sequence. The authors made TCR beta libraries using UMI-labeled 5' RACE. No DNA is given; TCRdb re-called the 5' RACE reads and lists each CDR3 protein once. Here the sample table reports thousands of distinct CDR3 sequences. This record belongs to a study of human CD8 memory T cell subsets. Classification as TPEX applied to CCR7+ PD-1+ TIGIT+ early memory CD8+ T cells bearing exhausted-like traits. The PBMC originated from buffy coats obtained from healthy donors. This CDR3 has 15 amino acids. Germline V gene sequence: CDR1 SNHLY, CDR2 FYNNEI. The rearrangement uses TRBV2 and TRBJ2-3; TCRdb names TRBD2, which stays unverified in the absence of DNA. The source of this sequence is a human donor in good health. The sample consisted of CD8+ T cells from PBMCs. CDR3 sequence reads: CASRGTSGVTDTQYF.